This T cell receptor beta chain appears in the sequencing data of a study of T-cell reconstitution after alpha-beta-depleted transplantation in children. Study-wide findings and caveats: The origin of alpha-beta T cells about two months after transplant was reportedly several hundred expanded graft clones. Newly made T cells mostly supplied T-cell counts and diversity one year after transplant.

The authors prepared the TCRbeta library with unique molecular identifiers. TCRdb reprocessed the PCR reads via MiXCR and lists one record per CDR3 protein. The table includes about 78,000 distinct CDR3 sequences, 12% to 15% detected once. Trimming shortened V by 4 bases and J by 4 bases, and 11 bases separated the two germline ends. The V gene's germline CDR1 is SGHTS and CDR2 YDEGEE. The CDR3 is 13 amino acids. This clonotype was seen a few times. Its antigen remains unidentified. The clonotype comes from a male patient between 2 and 15 years old who had a stem cell transplant for acute lymphoblastic leukemia, so the T cells may come from the graft donor. Here the sequenced sample was PBMCs, mostly from graft donor cells, taken 180 days after TCRalphabeta/CD19-depleted stem cell transplant. The rearrangement joins TRBV5-8 to TRBJ2-5; D is possibly TRBD1 (5 bases). The CDR3 region is CASSPQGRETQYF. CDR3 bases: TGTGCCAGCAGCCCTCAGGGTCGAGAGACCCAGTACTTC. The complete variable domain, with remaining parts taken from reference TRBV5-8 and TRBJ2-5, reads EAGVTQSPTHLIKTRGQQATLRCSPISGHTSVYWYQQALGLGLQFLLWYDEGEERNRGNFPPRFSGRQFPNYSSELNVNALELEDSALYLCASSPQGRETQYFGPGTRLLVL.